These 18 T cell receptor beta chains originate from one sample sequenced in a study of T cells in women clearing cervical HPV infection. Libraries were prepared by immunoSEQ multiplex PCR; TCRdb keeps only in-frame clonotypes and omits some of them. Recorded for this sample: about 30,000 clones. Input material: blood buffy coat. The source of these receptors is a woman aged 18 to 75 with a cervical HPV16 infection that either progressed to CIN3+ or cleared (not recorded which).

A note on this clone: The sequence runs out 3 residues before the end of the CDR3; the remainder is reconstructed from the germline J gene. The chain combines TRBV18 with TRBJ1-1, with a tentative D call TRBD1 (5 bases). The germline V gene encodes CDR1 KGHSH and CDR2 LQKENI. The CDR3 runs to 13 residues. Deletions cut 5 bases from V and 1 base from J, with 8 bases between. The CDR3 bases that were read are TGTGCCAGCTCAGAGGGGCAGAACACTGAA. Protein sequence: CASSEGQNTE. From start to end, the CDR3 is CASSEGQNTEAFF. The variable domain in full, with the rest retrieved from reference TRBV18 and TRBJ1-1, is NAGVMQNPRHLVRRRGQEARLRCSPMKGHSHVYWYRQLPEEGLKFMVYLQKENIIDESGMPKERFSAEFPKEGPSILRIQQVVRGDSAAYFCASSEGQNTEAFFGQGTRLTVV.

As to this clone: With the read ending 3 residues before the CDR3 end, the germline J gene is used to fill in that end. This rearrangement joins TRBV19 to TRBJ2-1; TRBD2 matches at 10 bases. Germline loops: CDR1 LNHDA, CDR2 SQIVND (reference sequence). J gave up 7 bases and V 5 bases, and 8 bases lay outside the gene matches. This CDR3 has 15 residues. The covered CDR3 bases are TGTGCCAGTAGTGGGGCAGCGGGGGGGCCTAATGAG. It translates to CASSGAAGGPNE. The CDR3, in full, reads CASSGAAGGPNEQFF.

As for this clone: Sequencing ends 3 residues short of the CDR3 end; the germline J gene provides the rest. The gene calls are TRBV20-1 and TRBJ2-2, with 7 nucleotides matching TRBD2. CDR3 length equals 14 residues. With 6 bases clipped from V and 7 bases from J, the junction kept 11 bases outside the gene matches. Germline V gene lookup returns CDR1 DFQATT and CDR2 SNEGSKA (reference sequence). The part of the CDR3 DNA that was read is TGCAGTGCCGTTTTGCGGGGAGGGAGCGGGGAG. It specifies CSAVLRGGSGE. From start to end, the CDR3 is CSAVLRGGSGELFF.

A remark on this clone: The missing CDR3 end, 3 residues past where the read stops, is filled in from the germline J gene. The rearrangement joins TRBV6-4 to TRBJ2-7, with a weak D call TRBD1 (6 bases). Germline V gives CDR1 MRHNA, CDR2 SNTAGT. Trimming took 2 bases from V and 3 from J, leaving 23 bases between them. The CDR3 sequence is 18 residues long. The CDR3 protein is CASSDATAAGDWDYEQYF. The DNA read from the CDR3 is TGTGCCAGCAGTGACGCTACTGCGGCAGGGGATTGGGACTACGAG.

For this clone: The read terminates 3 residues before the CDR3 end, so the remaining end is supplied by the germline J gene. V gene TRBV7-8 combines with J gene TRBJ2-3, with D tentatively TRBD2 (5 bases). Germline V gene data show CDR1 as SGHVS and CDR2 as FQNEAQ. CDR3 length: 15 residues. Partial CDR3 DNA: TGTGCCAGCAGCCTAGTCGGGGATGAGCAAGAGACG. It yields the protein CASSLVGDEQET. The CDR3, in full, reads CASSLVGDEQETQYF.

As regards this clone: The read ends 3 residues early relative to the CDR3; the germline J gene fills the gap. The chain joins TRBV5-1 to TRBJ1-1; 8 bases agree with TRBD1. V was clipped by 2 bases and J by 2 bases; unmatched bases: 8. The CDR3 is 16 residues long. Germline CDR1 is SGHRS and CDR2 is YFSETQ. CDR3 region: CASSLLRTGPNTEAFF. The CDR3 bases that were read are TGCGCCAGCAGCTTACTAAGGACAGGGCCCAACACTGAA.

Points on this clone: The read halts 3 residues ahead of the CDR3 end, with the missing end drawn from the germline J gene. The chain has TRBV18 and TRBJ1-2; the match to TRBD1 covers 8 bases. The CDR3 length is 14 residues. Unmatched junction bases numbered 4, after V lost 3 bases and J lost 4 bases. From germline, CDR1 is KGHSH and CDR2 LQKENI. CDR3 DNA, as far as it was read: TGTGCCAGCTCACCCCTCGGACAGGGCTATGGC. The encoded protein is CASSPLGQGYG. The whole CDR3 protein reads CASSPLGQGYGYTF.

Turning to this clone: The CDR3 end falls 3 residues outside the read, so it is completed with the germline J gene. The genes are TRBV2 and TRBJ1-1; D is perhaps TRBD1 (5 bases). The CDR3 length is 14 residues. Germline CDR1 SNHLY, CDR2 FYNNEI. Trimming pared 5 bases from V and 0 bases from J, leaving 10 bases between. The CDR3: CASSRQSMNTEAFF. Incomplete CDR3 DNA: TGTGCCAGCAGTAGACAGAGCATGAACACTGAA.

Note on this clone: The read is 3 residues too short to cover the CDR3 end, so that end is filled in from the germline J gene. The V and J genes are TRBV6-2 or TRBV6-3 and TRBJ2-7; TRBD1 is a possible D gene (5 bases). The V end was cut by 8 bases, the J end by 0 bases, with 17 bases between. CDR3 size: 15 residues. Germline CDR1 reads MNHEY; CDR2 reads SVGEGT. The CDR3 protein is CASQSFRVSSYEQYF. The CDR3 bases that were read are TGTGCCAGCCAGTCCTTCAGGGTAAGCTCCTACGAG.

Details on this clone: Read sequence stops 3 residues before the CDR3 end, and the germline J gene provides the missing end. This chain uses TRBV2 with TRBJ2-7; no reliable D call. This CDR3 has 15 residues. In germline, CDR1 is SNHLY, CDR2 FYNNEI. Trimming took 8 bases from V and 3 from J, leaving 20 bases between them. CDR3 amino acids: CASRAHASPLYEQYF. The sequenced CDR3 bases are TGTGCCAGCCGAGCCCACGCGTCCCCCCTCTACGAG.

About this clone itself: The DNA ends 3 residues before the CDR3 does, and the rest of the CDR3 is filled in from the germline J gene. The chain has TRBV20-1 and TRBJ2-2; no definite D call. This CDR3 is built from 14 residues. The germline V gene encodes CDR1 DFQATT and CDR2 SNEGSKA (reference sequence). The CDR3 DNA, read in part, is TGCAGTGCTAGTATGGCAGTTGGTAATGAAAAG. It specifies CSASMAVGNEK. The full CDR3 reads CSASMAVGNEKLFF.

Concerning this clone: The read ends 3 residues shy of where the CDR3 ends; the end is completed using the germline J gene. The chain couples TRBV2 to TRBJ2-7; TRBD1 is a possible D gene (6 bases). CDR1 SNHLY and CDR2 FYNNEI come from the germline V gene. V lost 2 bases and J lost 4, with 6 bases in between. The CDR3 extends over 12 amino acids. This CDR3 reads CASSEQGYEQYF. Partial CDR3 DNA: TGTGCCAGCAGTGAACAGGGGTACGAG.

About this clone itself: From the germline J gene comes the end of the CDR3, since the read stops 3 residues before it. This chain links TRBV7-3 with TRBJ2-1; TRBD2 matches 11 bases. The CDR3 is made up of 15 amino acids. The germline V gene has CDR1 SGHTA and CDR2 FQGTGA. V dropped 5 bases and J dropped 6; count of bases not matched to a gene: 6. The CDR3 bases that were read are TGTGCCAGCAGCGATAGCGGGGGGGCGACCAATGAG. Its protein product is CASSDSGGATNE. The full CDR3 is CASSDSGGATNEQFF.

Details on this clone: The CDR3 end is not reached by the read, which stops 3 residues before it; the germline J gene fills it in. The rearrangement uses TRBV2 and TRBJ1-1; the D gene is possibly TRBD1 (5 bases). Per germline, CDR1 SNHLY and CDR2 FYNNEI. The CDR3 is made up of 13 amino acids. Trimming pared 8 bases from V and 1 base from J, leaving 11 bases between. The CDR3 spells CASVREANTEAFF. The DNA read from the CDR3 is TGTGCCAGCGTCAGGGAGGCGAACACTGAA.

As for this clone: The CDR3 end is not reached by the read, which stops 3 residues before it; the germline J gene fills it in. The V call is TRBV2, the J call TRBJ1-2; D unclear. V was trimmed by 6 bases and J by 7 bases, leaving 9 bases between them. This CDR3 contains 11 residues. Germline V gene data show CDR1 as SNHLY and CDR2 as FYNNEI. The CDR3 sequence is CASRPVLGYTF. CDR3 DNA, as far as it was read: TGTGCCAGCAGGCCGGTTCTTGGC.

As concerns this clone: The read stops 3 residues short of the end of the CDR3; the missing end is completed from the germline J gene. V usage is TRBV18 and J usage is TRBJ1-2, with 9 nucleotides matching TRBD1. Germline-derived CDR1 and CDR2 are KGHSH and LQKENI. The CDR3 has 14 residues. CDR3 bases read: TGTGCCAGCTCACAGGGACAGGGTTCCTACGAC. It codes for CASSQGQGSYD. The whole CDR3 reads CASSQGQGSYDYTF.

Of note for this clone: The CDR3 is cut off 3 residues early in the read; its end comes from the germline J gene. The rearrangement uses TRBV7-2 and TRBJ2-7; no firm D call. Trimming cost V 5 bases and J 1 base, with 12 bases left between them. The CDR3 is made up of 14 amino acids. Germline V gene lookup returns CDR1 SGHTA and CDR2 FQGNSA. The CDR3 region is CASSNRRPSYEQYF. The sequenced part of the CDR3 DNA is TGTGCCAGCAGCAACCGAAGGCCATCCTACGAG.

In regard to this clone: The CDR3 end lies 3 residues beyond the end of the read and is filled in from the germline J gene. This chain connects TRBV2 to TRBJ2-1; TRBD2 matches 9 bases. This CDR3 spans 15 amino acids. V shed 3 bases and J 8 bases; nucleotides not matched to a gene: 8. Per germline, CDR1 SNHLY and CDR2 FYNNEI. CDR3 sequence: CASSDPAGGPDEQFF. The sequenced CDR3 bases are TGTGCCAGCAGTGATCCCGCGGGGGGGCCCGATGAG.